A single count supports the clone carrying this T cell receptor beta chain. TCRdb's copy holds only in-frame clones and misses some; the assay was immunoSEQ multiplex PCR. The data hold around 130,000 clones, with approximately 90% observed a single time. The germline gives CDR1 SNHLY, CDR2 FYNNEI. Trimming removed 6 bases at V and 5 bases at J, with 11 bases between. This CDR3 is built from 13 residues. The source of the sample is a study of blood T cell repertoires in COVID-19. Study-level information: Acute-phase and convalescent COVID-19 samples originated in the United States, Italy and Spain. From T cells, B-cell-depleted T cells, or PBMCs came the material, which was cDNA or gDNA.

Sequencing input: peripheral blood. V gene TRBV2 combines with J gene TRBJ1-5, with D possibly matching TRBD1 (6 bases). This TCR came from a man between 45 and 60 years old with active or convalescent COVID-19. The CDR3 protein is CASRIQGYQPQHF. The CDR3 coding sequence is TGTGCCAGCAGAATACAGGGTTATCAGCCCCAGCATTTT.